The 23 T cell receptor beta chains below come from one sample, sequenced in a study of CD8 T cells in ankylosing spondylitis (dated by TCRdb to 2016 to 2017). Libraries were made using 5' RACE. The data were produced on an Illumina HiSeq 2500. TCRdb redid the processing of the public reads, applying fastp at Q25 and MiXCR, and retained in-frame beta chains. Duplicate CDR3 protein sequences are folded into a single record with the most common DNA and genes. This sample lists hundreds of thousands of distinct CDR3 sequences; roughly 8.2% were detected once. The ten largest clones capture around 4.4% of the sample. The sequencing input was blood, either unsorted or a sorted T cell fraction (not recorded which). These TCRs come from a female donor with ankylosing spondylitis or in good health (not recorded which).

This clonotype was counted many times. The V call is TRBV15, the J call TRBJ2-7; D may be TRBD2 (5 bases). The CDR3 is 13 residues long. Trimming pared 3 bases from V and 6 bases from J, leaving 12 bases between. Germline CDR1 and CDR2: LNHNV and YYDKDF (reference sequence). CDR3 DNA sequence: TGTGCCACCAGCAGTAGGCAGGAGGCCGAGCAGTACTTC. Translated: CATSSRQEAEQYF.

This clonotype was counted many times. The chain is built from TRBV12-3 or TRBV12-4 and TRBJ2-5; D is unresolved. The V end lost 3 bases, the J end lost 0 bases, and 8 bases lay between the germline ends. The CDR3 consists of 14 residues. The CDR3 protein is CASSFIGYQETQYF. The CDR3 nucleotides are TGTGCCAGCAGTTTCATAGGTTACCAAGAGACCCAGTACTTC.

This clonotype was found many times. The chain employs TRBV18 and TRBJ1-6; weak D call: TRBD1 (5 bases). The CDR3 is 15 amino acids. Deletions cut 2 bases from V and 6 bases from J, with 11 bases between. Germline V lookup: CDR1 KGHSH, CDR2 LQKENI. The CDR3 region has the DNA TGTGCCAGCTCACCAAGACAGCTGCTTAATTCACCCCTCCACTTT. Translating gives CASSPRQLLNSPLHF.

This clonotype was counted at least ten times. The chain uses TRBV5-1 and TRBJ1-2, with a possible D match to TRBD1 (5 bases). Per germline, CDR1 SGHRS and CDR2 YFSETQ. This CDR3 is built from 15 residues. V lost 0 bases to trimming and J lost 2 bases, with 11 bases between them. In DNA, the CDR3 is TGCGCCAGCAGCTTGGGGTCTAACAGGAACTATGGCTACACCTTC. This encodes CASSLGSNRNYGYTF.

The rearrangement joins TRBV7-3 to TRBJ1-1; 7 positions match TRBD1. The CDR3 has 13 residues. CDR1 and CDR2 from the germline V gene are SGHTA and FQGTGA. Trimming cost V 5 bases and J 8 bases; bases outside gene matches: 8. DNA of the CDR3: TGTGCCAGCAGCACCTACAGGGGAGACGAAGCTTTCTTT. This encodes CASSTYRGDEAFF.

In this sample, this clonotype turned up a few times. The V and J genes are TRBV7-2 and TRBJ1-1, with D possibly TRBD1 on 5 matching bases. Germline V gene lookup returns CDR1 SGHTA and CDR2 FQGNSA. The ends were cut back, 2 bases at V and 1 base at J, with 14 bases in the middle. The CDR3 has 16 residues. CDR3 nucleotide sequence: TGTGCCAGCAGCTTATCATCTTGGGGCCGGAACACTGAAGCTTTCTTT. Translated: CASSLSSWGRNTEAFF.

This clonotype has a count of ten or more. This chain joins TRBV6-2 or TRBV6-3 and TRBJ2-1, with D uncertain. The germline V and J ends were trimmed by 2 bases and 6 bases, with 8 bases remaining between them. The CDR3 has 13 residues. The germline V gene encodes CDR1 MNHEY and CDR2 SVGEGT. The CDR3 DNA sequence: TGTGCCAGCAGTTACCATCTCATCAATGAGCAGTTCTTC. Translating it yields CASSYHLINEQFF.

There are many counts of this clonotype. This chain connects TRBV5-1 to TRBJ2-2, with D possibly being TRBD2 (5 bases). Germline values: CDR1 SGHRS, CDR2 YFSETQ. V dropped 6 bases and J dropped 3 bases, with 18 bases sitting between them. The CDR3 length is 16 residues. This CDR3 is CASTQNPSRDTGELFF. CDR3 coding DNA: TGCGCCAGCACCCAAAACCCTTCGAGGGACACCGGGGAGCTGTTTTTT. The whole variable domain, filled in from reference TRBV5-1 and TRBJ2-2, reads KAGVTQTPRYLIKTRGQQVTLSCSPISGHRSVSWYQQTPGQGLQFLFEYFSETQRNKGNFPGRFSGRQFSNSRSEMNVSTLELGDSALYLCASTQNPSRDTGELFFGEGSRLTVL.

There are many counts of this clonotype. The chain combines TRBV29-1 with TRBJ2-1; 7 bases map to TRBD1. The germline gives CDR1 SQVTM, CDR2 ANQGSEA. V shed 7 bases and J 5 bases; nucleotides not matched to a gene: 5. The CDR3 is made up of 12 amino acids. CDR3: CSAGDSNNEQFF. Here the CDR3 DNA reads TGCAGCGCCGGGGACAGCAACAATGAGCAGTTCTTC.

This clonotype came up many times. V gene TRBV29-1 combines with J gene TRBJ2-3; D possibly corresponds to TRBD2 (6 bases). The CDR3 consists of 13 residues. In germline, CDR1 is SQVTM, CDR2 ANQGSEA. Trimming stripped 7 bases from V and 2 bases from J, with 13 bases between. CDR3 sequence reads: CSATGLHTDTQYF. The CDR3 region has the DNA TGCAGCGCCACGGGACTTCACACAGATACGCAGTATTTT.

This clonotype was seen many times. The rearrangement joins TRBV12-3 or TRBV12-4 to TRBJ2-5; TRBD2 matches at 10 bases. V lost 5 bases, J lost 4 bases, and 4 bases stayed unmatched. This CDR3 region has 14 residues. CDR3 loop: CASSRLAGGETQYF. CDR3 coding DNA: TGTGCCAGCAGTCGTTTAGCGGGAGGAGAGACCCAGTACTTC.

The chain couples TRBV7-9 to TRBJ2-7; no clear D. Per germline, CDR1 SEHNR and CDR2 FQNEAQ (reference sequence). Trimming cost V 2 bases and J 2 bases, with 10 bases left between them. The CDR3 runs to 14 residues. The CDR3 loop is CASSLLDRTYEQYF. The CDR3, as DNA: TGTGCCAGCAGCTTACTGGACCGAACCTACGAGCAGTACTTC.

This clonotype was found many times. The chain employs TRBV12-3 or TRBV12-4 and TRBJ2-1; 9 nucleotides agree with TRBD2. The J segment lost 5 bases and the V segment lost 6 bases, leaving 8 bases of the junction unmatched. The CDR3 covers 15 residues. DNA of the CDR3: TGTGCCAGCAGCACCTCAGCGGGAGGCAACAATGAGCAGTTCTTC. Translation: CASSTSAGGNNEQFF.

The rearrangement joins TRBV12-3 or TRBV12-4 to TRBJ2-3, with a possible D match to TRBD1 (7 bases). The ends were cut back, 0 bases at V and 2 bases at J, with 24 bases in the middle. The CDR3 loop spans 20 amino acids. Here the CDR3 DNA reads TGTGCCAGCAGTTTAGCGCGGGGAGGACAGGTCCGGCTCTCCACAGATACGCAGTATTTT. Translated: CASSLARGGQVRLSTDTQYF.

There are many counts of this clonotype. The CDR3 loop reads CASSPHVNNEQFF. Written as DNA, the CDR3 is TGTGCCAGCAGCCCTCACGTAAACAATGAGCAGTTCTTC. The chain carries TRBV16 and TRBJ2-1; D is unclear. Between the trimmed V and J ends, which lost 4 bases and 5 bases, there was a span of 9 bases. In germline, CDR1 is KGHSY, CDR2 FQNENV. This CDR3 has 13 residues.

This clonotype was counted at least ten times. The CDR3 here is CASSLGVTVGTGELFF. In nucleotides, the CDR3 is TGCGCCAGCAGCCTGGGTGTGACGGTCGGCACCGGGGAGCTGTTTTTT. The chain joins TRBV5-1 to TRBJ2-2; the D is unclear. The CDR3 is 16 amino acids. V was shortened by 4 bases and J by 4 bases, with 17 bases between the two germline ends. Germline lookup yields CDR1 SGHRS and CDR2 YFSETQ.

This clonotype was seen repeatedly, ten times or more. CDR3 in amino acids: CASSSSVHNEQFF. The CDR3 nucleotides are TGTGCCAGCAGCTCTAGCGTTCACAATGAGCAGTTCTTC. The chain is built from TRBV27 and TRBJ2-1; possible D gene TRBD2, 6 bases. The CDR3 extends over 13 amino acids. Trimming shortened V by 6 bases and J by 5 bases, and 11 bases separated the two germline ends. CDR1 and CDR2 from the germline V gene are MNHEY and SMNVEV (reference sequence).

This clonotype occurred many times. The V call is TRBV6-1, the J call TRBJ2-6, with D uncertain. This CDR3 comprises 17 residues. V lost 0 bases, J lost 3 bases, and 12 bases lay in between. Per the germline V gene, CDR1 is MNHNS and CDR2 is SASEGT. CDR3 DNA sequence: TGTGCCAGCAGTGAAGCGATTGGTAGGAGTGGGGCCAACGTCCTGACTTTC. Its translation: CASSEAIGRSGANVLTF.

This clonotype was observed many times. The chain employs TRBV15 and TRBJ1-3, with a tentative D call TRBD1 (5 bases). The germline V and J ends were trimmed by 6 bases and 0 bases, with 12 bases remaining between them. The germline V gene encodes CDR1 LNHNV and CDR2 YYDKDF (reference sequence). The CDR3 is 15 residues long. As DNA, the CDR3 is TGTGCCACCAGGCCTGACAGATTCTCTGGAAACACCATATATTTT. Its protein product is CATRPDRFSGNTIYF.

This clonotype has a count of ten or more. This chain uses TRBV7-2 with TRBJ2-3; D is perhaps TRBD2 (5 bases). Deletions cut 3 bases from V and 4 bases from J, with 11 bases between. CDR1 SGHTA and CDR2 FQGNSA come from the germline V gene. The CDR3 is 14 amino acids. The CDR3 here is CASSLGSWADTQYF. CDR3 nucleotide sequence: TGTGCCAGCAGCTTGGGGAGTTGGGCAGATACGCAGTATTTT.

The chain couples TRBV29-1 to TRBJ2-1, with TRBD2 identical over 9 bases. Germline V gene sequence: CDR1 SQVTM, CDR2 ANQGSEA. CDR3 length: 14 amino acids. V lost 4 bases and J lost 9; bases outside the gene matches: 10. CDR3 nucleotide sequence: TGCAGCGTTGCGGGAGCGGGAGGTTCAATTGAGCAGTTCTTC. This encodes CSVAGAGGSIEQFF.

This clonotype was seen ten or more times. The genes are TRBV10-3 and TRBJ2-3, with 11 bases that match TRBD2. The V segment lost 8 bases and the J segment 6 bases; nucleotides outside the gene matches: 7. CDR1 and CDR2 (germline): ENHRY, SYGVKD. The CDR3 consists of 14 residues. The CDR3 spells CAIAVAGGRDTQYF. The CDR3 DNA sequence: TGTGCCATCGCCGTAGCGGGGGGGCGGGATACGCAGTATTTT.

This clonotype has more than one count but fewer than ten. This sequence joins TRBV7-2 and TRBJ2-5, with D maybe TRBD1 (7 bases). V was shortened by 8 bases and J by 4 bases, with 20 bases between the two germline ends. CDR1 SGHTA and CDR2 FQGNSA come from the germline V gene. The CDR3 is 15 amino acids. In DNA form, the CDR3 reads TGTGCCAGCCTCCTCCCGGGTCAGGGGGGAGAGACCCAGTACTTC. Translating it yields CASLLPGQGGETQYF.